The 27 T cell receptor beta chains below were found in one sample sequenced in a study of blood T cell repertoires in COVID-19. Repertoires were generated with immunoSEQ multiplex PCR, while TCRdb's copy carries only in-frame clones and drops some. The profile shows tens of thousands of clones, roughly 80% of them singletons. Sequenced: peripheral blood. These receptors were obtained from a human donor in a cohort sampled during active COVID-19.

This rearrangement joins TRBV11-2 to TRBJ2-1; 7 nucleotides agree with TRBD1. Trimming at V came to 11 bases and at J to 0 bases, leaving 10 bases not matched to a gene. Germline lookup yields CDR1 SGHAT and CDR2 FQNNGV. The CDR3 length is 15 residues. The CDR3 reads CAGSGGVGSYNEQFF. The CDR3 DNA follows: TGTGCCGGATCAGGGGGTGTAGGCTCCTACAATGAGCAGTTCTTC.

In its sample, this clone was seen a few times. The chain carries TRBV6-2 or TRBV6-3 and TRBJ1-2, with a weak D call TRBD1 (6 bases). The CDR3 extends over 14 amino acids. The germline V and J ends were trimmed by 6 bases and 4 bases, with 15 bases remaining between them. Germline CDR1 reads MNHEY; CDR2 reads SVGEGT. As DNA, the CDR3 is TGTGCCAGCAGCATTCACAGGGAATCCTATGGCTACACCTTC. Translated: CASSIHRESYGYTF.

This clone showed up just once. The chain links TRBV3-1 (or the pseudogene TRBV3-2) to TRBJ1-1; tentatively, D is TRBD1 (5 bases). The V end was cut by 5 bases, the J end by 0 bases, with 10 bases between. This CDR3 spans 14 amino acids. Looked up from germline, CDR1 is LGHDT and CDR2 is YNNKEL (reference sequence). The CDR3 region is CASSTTGMNTEAFF. The CDR3 DNA sequence: TGTGCCAGCAGCACAACAGGAATGAACACTGAAGCTTTCTTT.

This clone was picked up a small number of times. The chain uses TRBV11-3 and TRBJ2-5, with 10 nucleotides matching TRBD2. The CDR3 consists of 20 residues. Germline V gene lookup returns CDR1 SGHNT and CDR2 YENEEA. Losses at the gene ends were 2 bases for V and 2 bases for J; bases not matched to a gene: 17. In DNA, the CDR3 is TGTGCCAGCAGCTTAACAATCGGACTTAGCGGGGGGATTCGACAAGAGACCCAGTACTTC. It encodes CASSLTIGLSGGIRQETQYF.

V is TRBV30 and J is TRBJ1-2; 7 bases are shared with TRBD1. The germline V gene has CDR1 GTSNPN and CDR2 SVGIG (reference sequence). Losses at the gene ends were 7 bases for V and 5 bases for J; bases not matched to a gene: 10. The CDR3 is made up of 13 amino acids. Here the CDR3 reads CASRQGHIYGYTF. CDR3 in DNA: TGTGCCTCCAGACAGGGACACATATATGGCTACACCTTC.

The rearrangement uses TRBV6-2 or TRBV6-3 and TRBJ2-1, with 8 bases that match TRBD2. With 5 bases clipped from V and 12 bases from J, the junction kept 21 bases outside the gene matches. The CDR3 loop spans 17 amino acids. Germline assignment: CDR1 MNHEY and CDR2 SVGEGT. The CDR3 DNA reads TGTGCCAGCAGTGAGCTCCGAGGCCGCCCGGGGGGGGGAGTGCAGTTCTTC. It translates to CASSELRGRPGGGVQFF.

The chain is built from TRBV12-3 or TRBV12-4 and TRBJ2-7; perhaps TRBD2 as D (5 bases). The CDR3 extends over 13 amino acids. V gave up 6 bases and J gave up 1 base, with 10 bases separating them. The DNA for the CDR3 is TGTGCCAGCAGACTACGAGGGTCCTACGAGCAGTACTTC. Translated, it gives CASRLRGSYEQYF.

V gene TRBV7-2 combines with J gene TRBJ1-3; D gene uncertain. Germline V gene lookup returns CDR1 SGHTA and CDR2 FQGNSA. There are 11 residues in the CDR3. As DNA, the CDR3 is TGTGCTCACGGTCCCGGAAACACCATATATTTT. As protein: CAHGPGNTIYF.

This sequence joins TRBV6-5 and TRBJ2-5; D ambiguous. The germline V and J ends were trimmed by 9 bases and 2 bases, with 13 bases remaining between them. The length of the CDR3 is 13 residues. CDR1 MNHEY and CDR2 SVGAGI come from the germline V gene. CDR3 in DNA: TGTGCCAGTGTGAGTAGGCGGCAAGAGACCCAGTACTTC. It yields the protein CASVSRRQETQYF.

V and J are TRBV5-1 and TRBJ2-7; TRBD1 agrees at 11 bases. CDR3 length: 17 residues. Germline CDR1 SGHRS, CDR2 YFSETQ. Germline trimming cut 0 bases from V and 7 bases from J; bases unmatched to any gene: 12. The CDR3 here is CASSLAEGQGAWREQYF. CDR3 in DNA: TGCGCCAGCAGCTTGGCCGAAGGACAGGGGGCGTGGAGGGAGCAGTACTTC.

The genes are TRBV5-1 and TRBJ2-1, with 12 nucleotides matching TRBD2. Germline V gives CDR1 SGHRS, CDR2 YFSETQ. With 4 bases clipped from V and 7 bases from J, the junction kept 9 bases outside the gene matches. The length of the CDR3 is 16 residues. In DNA form, the CDR3 reads TGCGCCAGCAGCGCACAACTAGCGGGGGGTGGGAATGAGCAGTTCTTC. Its protein is CASSAQLAGGGNEQFF.

The chain combines TRBV9 with TRBJ2-1; D is unclear. The CDR3 consists of 12 residues. V dropped 0 bases and J dropped 12 bases, with 10 bases sitting between them. Per the germline V gene, CDR1 is SGDLS and CDR2 is YYNGEE. CDR3 protein: CASSVDGGWQFF. DNA of the CDR3: TGTGCCAGCAGCGTAGACGGTGGTTGGCAGTTCTTC.

V and J are TRBV2 and TRBJ2-2; 7 bases map to TRBD1. The J segment lost 0 bases and the V segment lost 10 bases, leaving 8 bases of the junction unmatched. CDR1 SNHLY and CDR2 FYNNEI come from the germline V gene. The CDR3 is 15 residues long. CDR3 DNA: TGTGCCAACAATGCCGGGACAGCGAACACCGGGGAGCTGTTTTTT. Translated, it gives CANNAGTANTGELFF.

The gene calls are TRBV7-3 and TRBJ2-4; 11 nucleotides agree with TRBD2. V lost 5 bases, J lost 5 bases, and 5 bases stayed unmatched. Per the germline V gene, CDR1 is SGHTA and CDR2 is FQGTGA. The CDR3 contains 15 residues. CDR3 nucleotides: TGTGCCAGCAGCCGTAGCGGGGGGGCCCAAAACATTCAGTACTTC. Its translation: CASSRSGGAQNIQYF.

The table lists this clone with many counts. The J gene is TRBJ1-1, the V gene TRBV4-2; D is uncertain. Germline V gives CDR1 LGHNA, CDR2 YNFKEQ. The CDR3 totals 16 residues. Between the trimmed V and J ends, which lost 0 bases and 5 bases, there was a span of 16 bases. This chain's CDR3 is CASSQDPGEVWTEAFF. The CDR3 bases are TGTGCCAGCAGCCAAGACCCCGGGGAGGTGTGGACTGAAGCTTTCTTT.

The chain links TRBV5-4 to TRBJ1-2, with TRBD1 identical over 7 bases. The CDR3 contains 14 residues. The V gene end was trimmed by 2 bases and the J gene end by 3 bases; junction bases not matched to a gene: 4. CDR1 and CDR2 (germline): SGHNT, YYREEE (reference sequence). CDR3 DNA sequence: TGTGCCAGCAGCTTCCGGGACAGACACTATGGCTACACCTTC. This encodes CASSFRDRHYGYTF.

This clone was seen a single time. The CDR3 here is CASSYREQYF. CDR3 in DNA: TGTGCCAGCAGCTACAGGGAGCAGTACTTC. J is TRBJ2-7 and V is TRBV28; TRBD1 might be the D (5 bases). Per the germline V gene, CDR1 is MDHEN and CDR2 is SYDVKM. V lost 6 bases to trimming and J lost 7 bases, with 7 bases between them. The CDR3 totals 10 residues.

The gene calls are TRBV6-4 and TRBJ1-3; TRBD1 matches at 9 bases. CDR1 is MRHNA, CDR2 SNTAGT, per germline. Losses at the gene ends were 5 bases for V and 0 bases for J; bases not matched to a gene: 8. The length of the CDR3 is 17 residues. The CDR3, as DNA: TGTGCCAGCAGTTTCAAAGGGACAGGGCCCTCTGGAAACACCATATATTTT. It codes for CASSFKGTGPSGNTIYF.

The chain has TRBV11-3 and TRBJ2-7, with 8 bases matching TRBD1. Germline CDR1 SGHNT, CDR2 YENEEA. The CDR3 sequence is 15 residues long. Germline trimming cut 4 bases from V and 3 bases from J; bases unmatched to any gene: 8. The CDR3 here is CASSSSFGTGYEQYF. The CDR3 DNA follows: TGTGCCAGCAGCTCGAGCTTCGGGACAGGCTACGAGCAGTACTTC. Full variable domain (missing parts from reference TRBV11-3 and TRBJ2-7): EAGVVQSPRYKIIEKKQPVAFWCNPISGHNTLYWYLQNLGQGPELLIRYENEEAVDDSQLPKDRFSAERLKGVDSTLKIQPAELGDSAVYLCASSSSFGTGYEQYFGPGTRLTVT.

This clone was detected only once. The rearrangement links TRBV4-1 to TRBJ2-7; tentatively, D is TRBD1 (5 bases). The germline CDR1 and CDR2 sequences are MGHRA and YSYEKL. V dropped 0 bases and J dropped 9 bases, with 9 bases sitting between them. CDR3 length: 12 amino acids. The CDR3 reads CASSQDGHGQYF. The CDR3 DNA reads TGCGCCAGCAGCCAAGATGGACACGGGCAGTACTTC.

This clone was seen only once. The genes are TRBV21-1 and TRBJ2-1; the D call of TRBD2 is as the table states it, not checked on the DNA. TRBV21-1 is a recognized pseudogene. This CDR3 spans 18 amino acids. Here the CDR3 DNA reads TGTGCCAGCAGCTTAGGGTTTTTCAAGCGGGGGGGCTACAATGAGCAGTTCTTC. Translated, it gives CASSLGFFKRGGYNEQFF.

The rearrangement links TRBV29-1 to TRBJ2-4; 7 nucleotides align to TRBD1. The V gene end was trimmed by 6 bases and the J gene end by 7 bases; junction bases not matched to a gene: 12. This CDR3 is 14 amino acids long. Germline CDR1 SQVTM, CDR2 ANQGSEA. The CDR3 is CSVSRTGGNNIQYF. CDR3 bases: TGCAGCGTATCGCGGACAGGCGGTAATAACATTCAGTACTTC.

The rearrangement uses TRBV7-7 and TRBJ2-1; 11 positions match TRBD2. The germline CDR1 and CDR2 sequences are SSHAT and FNYEAQ (reference sequence). The CDR3 covers 16 residues. V dropped 1 base and J dropped 8; count of bases not matched to a gene: 7. The CDR3 DNA reads TGTGCCAGCAGCTTAGAGTCTAGCGGGGGGTTCCATGAGCAGTTCTTC. Translated: CASSLESSGGFHEQFF.

The chain links TRBV18 to TRBJ2-3; D is unclear. This CDR3 has 13 residues. V shed 3 bases and J shed 6 bases, with 10 bases lying between them. Germline loops: CDR1 KGHSH, CDR2 LQKENI. The CDR3 sequence is CASSPRGEDTQYF. The CDR3 DNA is TGTGCCAGCTCACCCCGCGGTGAGGATACGCAGTATTTT.

V is TRBV5-6 and J is TRBJ2-1, with a weak D call TRBD2 (5 bases). Trimming removed 1 base from V and 4 bases from J, with 12 bases in between. CDR1 is SGHDT, CDR2 YYEEEE, per germline. This CDR3 is built from 15 residues. CDR3 sequence: CASSLWAAAYNEQFF. CDR3 bases: TGTGCCAGCAGCTTGTGGGCAGCGGCATACAATGAGCAGTTCTTC.

This rearrangement joins TRBV19 to TRBJ2-2; the match to TRBD1 covers 10 bases. Germline trimming cut 8 bases from V and 6 bases from J; bases unmatched to any gene: 3. The CDR3 is 13 residues long. Germline CDR1 is LNHDA and CDR2 is SQIVND (reference sequence). The CDR3 spells CASSGTGAGELFF. CDR3 sequence (DNA): TGTGCCAGTTCCGGGACAGGGGCCGGGGAGCTGTTTTTT.

This chain links TRBV7-9 with TRBJ1-1, with TRBD1 matching 10 bases. CDR3 length: 15 residues. The trim removed 1 base at V and 3 bases at J, leaving 2 bases unmatched. Germline CDR1 and CDR2: SEHNR and FQNEAQ (reference sequence). This chain's CDR3 is CASSLVGTGDTEAFF. CDR3 nucleotide sequence: TGTGCCAGCAGCTTAGTGGGGACAGGGGACACTGAAGCTTTCTTT.